The present T cell receptor (beta chain) was sequenced within a study of OX40 agonist ivuxolimab in advanced cancers. The wider study: The patients received ivuxolimab by intravenous route every 2 weeks at 0.01 to 10 mg/kg. Prior checkpoint blockade (anti-PD-1, anti-PD-L1 or anti-CTLA-4) was permitted; approximately 41% had it. Study observations and caveats: Researchers report that CD8+ T cells had, on average, more expanded clones than CD4+. Expansion of clones was among the lowest in partial responders at 0.1-3.0 mg/kg.

To note about this clone: Antigen unknown. Additional DNA sequences in this sample encode the identical CDR3.

Produced via immunoSEQ multiplex PCR; TCRdb's table is partial and in-frame only. This table holds more than 30,000 clones, approximately 90% found once. The CDR3 extends over 15 amino acids. V was shortened by 11 bases and J by 7 bases, with 21 bases between the two germline ends. CDR1 and CDR2 from the germline V gene are LNHDA and SQIVND (reference sequence). The clonotype originates from an adult with an advanced solid tumor such as melanoma, head and neck, liver or kidney cancer. The specimen was CD4+ or CD8+ T cells sorted from blood, collected in a trial of the OX40 agonist ivuxolimab. The chain uses TRBV19 and TRBJ1-6; D possibly corresponds to TRBD1 (5 bases). In nucleotides, the CDR3 is TGTGCCTCCGACAGTGGGAGGGTGAGGAATTCACCCCTCCACTTT. This codes for CASDSGRVRNSPLHF.